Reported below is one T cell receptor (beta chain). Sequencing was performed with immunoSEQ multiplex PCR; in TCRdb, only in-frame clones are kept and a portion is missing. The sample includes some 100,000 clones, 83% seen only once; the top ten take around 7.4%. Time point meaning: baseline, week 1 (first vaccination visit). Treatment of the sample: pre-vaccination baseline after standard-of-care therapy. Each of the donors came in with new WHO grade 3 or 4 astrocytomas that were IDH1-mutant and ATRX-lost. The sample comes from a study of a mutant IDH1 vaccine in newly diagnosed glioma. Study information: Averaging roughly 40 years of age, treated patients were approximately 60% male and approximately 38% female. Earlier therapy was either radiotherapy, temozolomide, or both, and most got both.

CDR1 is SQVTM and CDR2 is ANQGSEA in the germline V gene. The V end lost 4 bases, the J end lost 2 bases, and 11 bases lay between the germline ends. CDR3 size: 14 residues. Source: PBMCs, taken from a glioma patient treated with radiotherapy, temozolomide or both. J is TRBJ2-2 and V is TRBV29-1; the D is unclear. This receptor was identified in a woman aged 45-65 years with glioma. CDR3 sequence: CSVGRPENTGELFF. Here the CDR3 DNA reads TGCAGCGTTGGACGACCTGAAAACACCGGGGAGCTGTTTTTT.